The source of this T cell receptor (beta chain) is a study of T cells in Graves' hyperthyroidism and ophthalmopathy. Study-level results: Ophthalmopathy, which appeared later, was predicted by the model a median roughly 6.5 months before onset.

Extraction of PBMCs used 10 ml of fresh peripheral blood. This clonotype is a singleton in its sample. Its specificity is not known. The source material, RNA transcripts, was used to amplify TCR beta CDR3 regions. HTBI primers were the set used in a first-round RT-PCR of the TCR CDR3. TCRdb reprocessed the multiplex PCR reads with MiXCR, giving one entry per CDR3 protein. The sample consists of about 420,000 distinct CDR3 sequences, about 15% of them appearing once. CDR3 length: 15 amino acids. Trimming shortened V by 0 bases and J by 2 bases, and 11 bases separated the two germline ends. The V gene's germline CDR1 is MGHRA and CDR2 YSYEKL.

The sample was blood. The sequence was obtained from a woman younger than 35 with Graves' hyperthyroidism. The chain couples TRBV4-1 to TRBJ2-7; D is undetermined. This CDR3 is CASSQERLLTYEQYF. In nucleotides, the CDR3 is TGCGCCAGCAGCCAAGAGAGGTTACTGACCTACGAGCAGTACTTC.